This T cell receptor beta chain was recovered during a study of cytomegalovirus exposure and HLA in healthy donors. Germline CDR1 is SNHLY and CDR2 is FYNNEI. Trimming stripped 6 bases from V and 4 bases from J, with 16 bases between. The length of the CDR3 is 15 residues. Vbeta (60) and Jbeta (13) primers were used in the PCR. The data were produced by immunoSEQ multiplex PCR, yet TCRdb's version contains in-frame clones alone and is incomplete. The sample has about 150,000 clones, less than 10% seen once. The chain uses TRBV2 and TRBJ1-5; D not resolved. This receptor was taken from a male donor in good health and CMV-seronegative. The sequenced sample consisted of PBMCs. The CDR3: CASRQAPASNQPQHF. CDR3 sequence (DNA): TGTGCCAGCAGGCAGGCTCCTGCGTCTAATCAGCCCCAGCATTTT.